Following are 22 T cell receptor beta chains from one sample sequenced in a study of cytomegalovirus exposure and HLA in healthy donors. A multiplex PCR was run with 60 Vbeta primers and 13 Jbeta primers. The assay was immunoSEQ multiplex PCR, and TCRdb's table has in-frame clones only and misses some. Among 150,000 to 200,000 clones, roughly 83% were seen once, and the ten largest hold about 0.25%. The sample comprised PBMCs. The receptors come from a boy younger than 18 in good health and CMV-seronegative.

For this clone: The sample has other DNA sequences that encode this CDR3 too. CDR3 region: CASSPQLAGGTYEQYF. In nucleotides, the CDR3 is TGTGCCAGTAGCCCTCAACTAGCGGGAGGAACGTACGAGCAGTACTTC. This rearrangement joins TRBV19 to TRBJ2-7, with 12 positions matching TRBD2. This CDR3 contains 16 residues. The germline V gene has CDR1 LNHDA and CDR2 SQIVND (reference sequence). Trimming at V came to 6 bases and at J to 4 bases, leaving 10 bases not matched to a gene.

This chain uses TRBV15 with TRBJ2-7; 7 bases are a match to TRBD1. Per germline, CDR1 LNHNV and CDR2 YYDKDF (reference sequence). Losses at the gene ends were 4 bases for V and 3 bases for J; bases not matched to a gene: 9. The CDR3 consists of 15 residues. The CDR3 protein is CATSNEGDSLYEQYF. In DNA form, the CDR3 reads TGTGCCACCAGCAATGAGGGGGACAGCCTCTACGAGCAGTACTTC.

The chain employs TRBV7-8 and TRBJ2-7; TRBD1 is a possible D gene (5 bases). The V gene's germline CDR1 is SGHVS and CDR2 FQNEAQ. Trimming took off 0 bases at V and 3 bases at J, with 18 bases between the two ends. The CDR3 totals 17 residues. The CDR3 DNA is TGTGCCAGCAGCTTAGCGGCAGGGCTGAATGATTTCTACGAGCAGTACTTC. Translating it yields CASSLAAGLNDFYEQYF.

The J gene is TRBJ2-7, the V gene TRBV6-5, with 7 bases lining up with TRBD1. Germline V gene lookup returns CDR1 MNHEY and CDR2 SVGAGI. Losses at the gene ends were 8 bases for V and 2 bases for J; bases not matched to a gene: 6. The CDR3 extends over 13 amino acids. This chain's CDR3 is CASAKGAPYEQYF. In nucleotides, the CDR3 is TGTGCCAGCGCGAAGGGGGCGCCCTACGAGCAGTACTTC.

This sequence joins TRBV5-4 and TRBJ1-2; 8 nucleotides line up with TRBD1. The CDR3 totals 15 residues. V was clipped by 3 bases and J by 7 bases; unmatched bases: 11. Germline V gives CDR1 SGHNT, CDR2 YYREEE (reference sequence). The CDR3 DNA is TGTGCCAGCAGCTCCTACAGGGGGTTTCAACTTGGCTACACCTTC. Protein product: CASSSYRGFQLGYTF.

This clone turned up a few times. V usage is TRBV7-2 and J usage is TRBJ1-5; 10 positions match TRBD1. The V and J ends lost 7 bases and 7 bases, in that order; junction bases with no gene match: 10. The CDR3 sequence is 15 residues long. Germline CDR1 reads SGHTA; CDR2 reads FQGNSA. The DNA for the CDR3 is TGTGCCAGCACAGGACAGGGGGGATTGGGACAGCCCCAGCATTTT. This encodes CASTGQGGLGQPQHF.

The rearrangement uses TRBV27 and TRBJ2-1; D not resolved. The length of the CDR3 is 15 residues. Trimming cost V 3 bases and J 5 bases, with 14 bases left between them. The germline CDR1 and CDR2 sequences are MNHEY and SMNVEV (reference sequence). The chain's CDR3 is CASSFRDKRDNEQFF. CDR3 DNA sequence: TGTGCCAGCAGTTTCCGCGACAAGAGAGACAATGAGCAGTTCTTC.

This chain joins TRBV19 and TRBJ1-2; tentative D call: TRBD1 (5 bases). V was clipped by 3 bases and J by 6 bases, with 14 bases between them. The CDR3 is 14 amino acids. Germline V gene sequence: CDR1 LNHDA, CDR2 SQIVND (reference sequence). The CDR3 DNA is TGTGCCAGTAGTATGGAGGGGATTCTTGATGGCTACACCTTC. This codes for CASSMEGILDGYTF.

This chain joins TRBV9 and TRBJ1-3; D remains ambiguous. Trimming took off 3 bases at V and 4 bases at J, with 14 bases between the two ends. Germline values: CDR1 SGDLS, CDR2 YYNGEE. The CDR3 covers 15 residues. The CDR3 loop is CASSETPGAGNTIYF. CDR3 coding DNA: TGTGCCAGCAGCGAGACCCCGGGTGCGGGAAACACCATATATTTT.

Only one count was recorded for this clone. The CDR3 DNA reads TGTGCCACCAGAGCGGGAGCTGCTTGGGATGAGCAGTTCTTC. This gives the protein CATRAGAAWDEQFF. The chain links TRBV15 to TRBJ2-1; TRBD2 matches 8 bases. This CDR3 has 14 residues. V lost 6 bases, J lost 8 bases, and 9 bases stayed unmatched. Germline V gene lookup returns CDR1 LNHNV and CDR2 YYDKDF (reference sequence).

The genes are TRBV2 and TRBJ1-5; unclear D gene. This CDR3 has 12 amino acids. V was trimmed by 4 bases and J by 15 bases, leaving 16 bases between them. Looked up from germline, CDR1 is SNHLY and CDR2 is FYNNEI. CDR3 sequence reads: CASSALPGVRHF. The CDR3 DNA follows: TGTGCCAGCAGTGCCCTCCCGGGTGTACGGCATTTT.

The chain is built from TRBV9 and TRBJ1-3, with D possibly TRBD1 on 5 matching bases. V was pared by 4 bases and J by 3 bases, with 14 bases between. This CDR3 contains 15 residues. Germline-derived CDR1 and CDR2 are SGDLS and YYNGEE. The CDR3 DNA follows: TGTGCCAGCAGCCCTTGGGGCGGGGGTGGAAACACCATATATTTT. Translated, it gives CASSPWGGGGNTIYF.

This clone came up once. The rearrangement links TRBV4-3 to TRBJ2-7; 9 nucleotides match TRBD1. The V and J ends lost 6 bases and 0 bases, in that order; junction bases with no gene match: 6. CDR1 LGHNA and CDR2 YSLEER come from the germline V gene. The CDR3 has 15 amino acids. CDR3 sequence (DNA): TGCGCCAGCAGTCTTTACAGGGGGCTCTCCTACGAGCAGTACTTC. It codes for CASSLYRGLSYEQYF.

The CDR3, as DNA: TGTGCCAGCAGTGGCCTCAGAGGGACAGACTTCTATGGCTACACCTTC. Protein product: CASSGLRGTDFYGYTF. The chain links TRBV28 to TRBJ1-2; 7 nucleotides match TRBD1. CDR1 and CDR2 (germline): MDHEN, SYDVKM. Unmatched junction bases numbered 13, after V lost 5 bases and J lost 4 bases. This CDR3 spans 16 amino acids.

This clone was found once. The chain recombines TRBV28 with TRBJ2-1, with 10 bases lining up with TRBD1. Germline V gene lookup returns CDR1 MDHEN and CDR2 SYDVKM. CDR3 length: 15 amino acids. V dropped 6 bases and J dropped 4; count of bases not matched to a gene: 6. CDR3 sequence: CASSLGTGDYNEQFF. The CDR3 DNA is TGTGCCAGCAGCCTTGGGACAGGGGATTACAATGAGCAGTTCTTC.

The rearrangement links TRBV5-5 to TRBJ1-2; D ambiguous. CDR3 length equals 13 residues. V lost 0 bases, J lost 3 bases, and 6 bases lay in between. Germline-derived CDR1 and CDR2 are SGHKS and YYEKEE (reference sequence). The CDR3 loop reads CASSLVADYGYTF. DNA of the CDR3: TGTGCCAGCAGCTTGGTGGCGGACTATGGCTACACCTTC. The variable domain in full, completed from reference TRBV5-5 and TRBJ1-2, reads DAGVTQSPTHLIKTRGQQVTLRCSPISGHKSVSWYQQVLGQGPQFIFQYYEKEERGRGNFPDRFSARQFPNYSSELNVNALLLGDSALYLCASSLVADYGYTFGSGTRLTVV.

V and J are TRBV28 and TRBJ1-2; 7 bases map to TRBD1. Germline CDR1 reads MDHEN; CDR2 reads SYDVKM. The CDR3 is made up of 14 amino acids. Germline trimming cut 3 bases from V and 4 bases from J; bases unmatched to any gene: 5. CDR3 loop: CASSLTGLGYGYTF. CDR3 sequence (DNA): TGTGCCAGCAGTTTGACAGGGCTCGGCTATGGCTACACCTTC.

The rearrangement joins TRBV6-1 to TRBJ1-2; 7 bases map to TRBD1. The CDR3 is 13 residues long. Per the germline V gene, CDR1 is MNHNS and CDR2 is SASEGT. V lost 6 bases, J lost 8 bases, and 9 bases stayed unmatched. CDR3 sequence (DNA): TGTGCCAGCAGCCTTACCAAAGGGGGCGGCTACACCTTC. Its protein is CASSLTKGGGYTF.

The CDR3 loop reads CATSRGTSGNTDTQYF. In nucleotides, the CDR3 is TGTGCCACCAGCAGAGGGACTAGCGGAAACACAGATACGCAGTATTTT. This chain links TRBV15 with TRBJ2-3; 10 bases fit TRBD2. V lost 1 base and J lost 2; bases outside the gene matches: 3. From germline, CDR1 is LNHNV and CDR2 YYDKDF (reference sequence). CDR3 length: 16 residues.

The rearrangement joins TRBV6-5 to TRBJ1-1; D unclear. CDR1 and CDR2 from the germline V gene are MNHEY and SVGAGI. This CDR3 is built from 14 residues. V was pared by 2 bases and J by 11 bases, with 18 bases between. CDR3 DNA: TGTGCCAGCAGTTACCGAGGTAGCACCGGTATGGCTTTCTTT. Its protein product is CASSYRGSTGMAFF.

The chain carries TRBV5-1 and TRBJ1-1; 8 nucleotides match TRBD1. V lost 4 bases to trimming and J lost 6 bases; unmatched junction nucleotides: 14. This CDR3 comprises 16 residues. Germline CDR1 reads SGHRS; CDR2 reads YFSETQ. The CDR3 DNA sequence: TGCGCCAGCAGCAAATGGGACAGGCGAGTTAGGGCTGAAGCTTTCTTT. Protein sequence: CASSKWDRRVRAEAFF.

The V and J genes are TRBV5-6 and TRBJ1-4, with 7 nucleotides matching TRBD1. The CDR3 has 16 residues. The V gene's germline CDR1 is SGHDT and CDR2 YYEEEE. Trimming removed 0 bases from V and 8 bases from J; junction bases left unmatched: 10. CDR3 sequence reads: CASSLGQGSGVEKLFF. CDR3 DNA sequence: TGTGCCAGCAGCTTGGGACAGGGCTCAGGGGTGGAAAAACTGTTTTTT.